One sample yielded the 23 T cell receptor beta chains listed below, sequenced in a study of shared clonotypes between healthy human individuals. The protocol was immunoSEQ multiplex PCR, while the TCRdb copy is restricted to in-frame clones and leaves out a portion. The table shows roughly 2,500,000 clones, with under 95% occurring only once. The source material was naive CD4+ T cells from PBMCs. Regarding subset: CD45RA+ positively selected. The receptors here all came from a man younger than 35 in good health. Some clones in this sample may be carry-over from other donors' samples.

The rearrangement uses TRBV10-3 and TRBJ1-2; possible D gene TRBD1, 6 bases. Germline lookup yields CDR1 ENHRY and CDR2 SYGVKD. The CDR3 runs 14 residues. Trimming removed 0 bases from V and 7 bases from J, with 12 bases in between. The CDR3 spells CAISESTGRGGYTF. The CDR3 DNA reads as TGTGCCATCAGTGAGTCGACAGGACGAGGTGGCTACACCTTC.

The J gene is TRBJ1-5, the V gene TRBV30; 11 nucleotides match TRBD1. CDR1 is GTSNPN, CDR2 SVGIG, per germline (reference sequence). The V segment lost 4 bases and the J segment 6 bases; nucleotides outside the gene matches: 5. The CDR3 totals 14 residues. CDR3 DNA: TGTGCCTGGACCAGGGACAGGGGGGGTCAGCCCCAGCATTTT. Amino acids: CAWTRDRGGQPQHF.

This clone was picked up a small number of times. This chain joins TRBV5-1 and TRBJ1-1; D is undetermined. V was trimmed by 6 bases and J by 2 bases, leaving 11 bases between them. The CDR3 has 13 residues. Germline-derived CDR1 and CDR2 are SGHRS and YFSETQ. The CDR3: CASTLDGNTEAFF. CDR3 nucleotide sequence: TGCGCCAGCACTTTGGACGGAAACACTGAAGCTTTCTTT.

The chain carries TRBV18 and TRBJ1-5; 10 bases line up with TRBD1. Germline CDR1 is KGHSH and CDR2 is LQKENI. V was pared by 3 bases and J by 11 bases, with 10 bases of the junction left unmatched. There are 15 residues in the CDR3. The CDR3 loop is CASSPPGQGPGAQHF. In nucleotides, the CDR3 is TGTGCCAGCTCACCGCCGGGACAGGGGCCAGGGGCCCAGCATTTT.

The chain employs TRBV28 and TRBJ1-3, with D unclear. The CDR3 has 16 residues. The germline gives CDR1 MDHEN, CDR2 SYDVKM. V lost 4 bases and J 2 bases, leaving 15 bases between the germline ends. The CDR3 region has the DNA TGTGCCAGCAGTTCTCGCCCAGGTGAACCTGGAAACACCATATATTTT. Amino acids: CASSSRPGEPGNTIYF.

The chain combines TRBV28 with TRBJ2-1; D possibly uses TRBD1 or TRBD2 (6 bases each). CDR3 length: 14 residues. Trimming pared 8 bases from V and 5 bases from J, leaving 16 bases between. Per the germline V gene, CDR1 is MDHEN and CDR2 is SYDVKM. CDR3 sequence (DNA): TGTGCCAGCCGACAGGAACTAGCCCACAATGAGCAGTTCTTC. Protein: CASRQELAHNEQFF.

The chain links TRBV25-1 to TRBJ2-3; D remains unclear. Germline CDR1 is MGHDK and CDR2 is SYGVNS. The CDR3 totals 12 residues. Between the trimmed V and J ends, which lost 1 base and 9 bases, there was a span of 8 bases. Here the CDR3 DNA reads TGTGCCAGCAGTGAATCCCGCGAAACGCAGTATTTT. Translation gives CASSESRETQYF.

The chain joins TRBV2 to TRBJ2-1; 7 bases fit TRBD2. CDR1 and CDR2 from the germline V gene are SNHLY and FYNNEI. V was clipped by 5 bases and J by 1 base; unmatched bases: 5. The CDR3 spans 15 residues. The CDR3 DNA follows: TGTGCCAGCAGTCTGACGCGGGAGTCCTACAATGAGCAGTTCTTC. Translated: CASSLTRESYNEQFF.

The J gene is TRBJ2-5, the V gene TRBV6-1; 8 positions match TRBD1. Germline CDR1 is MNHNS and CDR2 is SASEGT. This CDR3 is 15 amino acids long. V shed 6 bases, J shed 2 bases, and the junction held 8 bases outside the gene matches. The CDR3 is CASSALTGVQETQYF. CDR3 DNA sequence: TGTGCCAGCAGCGCGCTGACAGGGGTACAAGAGACCCAGTACTTC.

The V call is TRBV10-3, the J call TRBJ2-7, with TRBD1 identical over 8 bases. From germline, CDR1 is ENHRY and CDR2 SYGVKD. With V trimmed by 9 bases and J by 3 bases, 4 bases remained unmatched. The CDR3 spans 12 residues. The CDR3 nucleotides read TGTGCCATTCGGGACAGGATCTACGAGCAGTACTTC. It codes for CAIRDRIYEQYF.

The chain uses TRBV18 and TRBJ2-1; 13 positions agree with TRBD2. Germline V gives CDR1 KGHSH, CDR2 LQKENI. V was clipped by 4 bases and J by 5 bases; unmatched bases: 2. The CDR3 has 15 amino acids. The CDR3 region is CASSQGLAGNNEQFF. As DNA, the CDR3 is TGTGCCAGCTCACAGGGACTAGCGGGAAACAATGAGCAGTTCTTC.

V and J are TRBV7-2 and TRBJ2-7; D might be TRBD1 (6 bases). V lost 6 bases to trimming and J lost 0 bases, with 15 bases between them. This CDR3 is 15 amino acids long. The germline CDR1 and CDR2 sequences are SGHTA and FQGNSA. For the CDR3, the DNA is TGTGCCAGCAGTTCTTACAGGGTAGGCTCCTACGAGCAGTACTTC. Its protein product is CASSSYRVGSYEQYF. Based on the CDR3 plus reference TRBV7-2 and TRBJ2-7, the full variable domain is GAGVSQSPSNKVTEKGKDVELRCDPISGHTALYWYRQSLGQGLEFLIYFQGNSAPDKSGLPSDRFSAERTGGSVSTLTIQRTQQEDSAVYLCASSSYRVGSYEQYFGPGTRLTVT.

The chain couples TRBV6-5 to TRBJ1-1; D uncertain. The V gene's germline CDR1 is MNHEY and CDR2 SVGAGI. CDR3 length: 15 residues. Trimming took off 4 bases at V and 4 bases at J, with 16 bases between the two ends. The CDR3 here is CASSLRSTRATEAFF. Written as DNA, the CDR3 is TGTGCCAGCAGTTTGCGGAGCACTAGGGCCACTGAAGCTTTCTTT.

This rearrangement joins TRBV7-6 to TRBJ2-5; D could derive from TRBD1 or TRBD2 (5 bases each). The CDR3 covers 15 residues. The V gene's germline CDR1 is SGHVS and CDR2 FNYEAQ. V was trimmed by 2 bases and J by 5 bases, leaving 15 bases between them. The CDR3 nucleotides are TGTGCCAGCAGCTTATCTGGGACCCGCGTGGAGACCCAGTACTTC. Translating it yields CASSLSGTRVETQYF.

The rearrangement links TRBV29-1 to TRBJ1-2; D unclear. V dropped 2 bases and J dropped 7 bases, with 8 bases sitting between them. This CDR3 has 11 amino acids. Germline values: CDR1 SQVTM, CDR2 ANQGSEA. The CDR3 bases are TGCAGCGTTGAACGGATGGCTGGCTACACCTTC. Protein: CSVERMAGYTF.

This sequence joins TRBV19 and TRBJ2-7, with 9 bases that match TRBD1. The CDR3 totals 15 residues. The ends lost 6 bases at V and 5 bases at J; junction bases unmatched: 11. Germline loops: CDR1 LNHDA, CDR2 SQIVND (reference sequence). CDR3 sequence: CASRRTLQGANEQYF. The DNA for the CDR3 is TGTGCCAGTAGACGAACCTTACAGGGGGCGAACGAGCAGTACTTC. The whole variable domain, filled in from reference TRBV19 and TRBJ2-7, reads DGGITQSPKYLFRKEGQNVTLSCEQNLNHDAMYWYRQDPGQGLRLIYYSQIVNDFQKGDIAEGYSVSREKKESFPLTVTSAQKNPTAFYLCASRRTLQGANEQYFGPGTRLTVT.

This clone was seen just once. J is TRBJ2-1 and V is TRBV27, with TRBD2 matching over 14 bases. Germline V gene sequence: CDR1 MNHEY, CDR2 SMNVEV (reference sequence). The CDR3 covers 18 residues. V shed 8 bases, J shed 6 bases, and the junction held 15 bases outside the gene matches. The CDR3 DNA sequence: TGTGCCAGCCCCCCAGGGACTAGCGGGAGCTGGAACCGCAATGAGCAGTTCTTC. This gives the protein CASPPGTSGSWNRNEQFF.

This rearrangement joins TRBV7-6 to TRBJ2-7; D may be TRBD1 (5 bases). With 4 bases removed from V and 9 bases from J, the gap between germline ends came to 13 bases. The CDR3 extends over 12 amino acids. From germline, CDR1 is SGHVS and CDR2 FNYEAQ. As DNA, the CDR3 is TGTGCCAGCAGCTCACAGGACGGTCTGCAGTACTTC. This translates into CASSSQDGLQYF.

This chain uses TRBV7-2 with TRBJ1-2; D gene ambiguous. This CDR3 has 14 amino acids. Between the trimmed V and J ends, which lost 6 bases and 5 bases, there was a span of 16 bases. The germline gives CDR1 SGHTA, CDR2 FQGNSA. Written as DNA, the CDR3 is TGTGCCAGCAGTCTCACGTCCCTTACTTATGGCTACACCTTC. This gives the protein CASSLTSLTYGYTF.

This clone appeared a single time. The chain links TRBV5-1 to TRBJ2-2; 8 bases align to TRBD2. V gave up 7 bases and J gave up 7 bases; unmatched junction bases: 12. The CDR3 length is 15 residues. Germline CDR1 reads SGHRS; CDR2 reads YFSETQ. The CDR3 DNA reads TGCGCCAGCTCAGCTAAACGGGAGGGCTTCGGGGAGCTGTTTTTT. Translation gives CASSAKREGFGELFF.

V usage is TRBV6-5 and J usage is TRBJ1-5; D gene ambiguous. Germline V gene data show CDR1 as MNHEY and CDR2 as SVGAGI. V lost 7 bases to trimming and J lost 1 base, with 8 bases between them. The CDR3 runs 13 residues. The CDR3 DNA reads TGTGCCAGCACCCTAGACAGCAATCAGCCCCAGCATTTT. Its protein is CASTLDSNQPQHF.

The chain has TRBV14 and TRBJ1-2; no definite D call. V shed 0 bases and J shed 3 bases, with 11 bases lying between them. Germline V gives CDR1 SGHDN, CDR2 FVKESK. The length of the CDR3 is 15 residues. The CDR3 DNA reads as TGTGCCAGCAGCCAAGACCGGGCGGCCCACTATGGCTACACCTTC. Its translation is CASSQDRAAHYGYTF.

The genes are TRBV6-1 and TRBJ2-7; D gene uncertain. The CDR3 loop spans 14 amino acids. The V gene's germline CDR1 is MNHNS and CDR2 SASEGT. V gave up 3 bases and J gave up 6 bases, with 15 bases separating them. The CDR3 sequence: CASSEAAATGEQYF. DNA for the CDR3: TGTGCCAGCAGTGAGGCGGCAGCCACGGGCGAGCAGTACTTC.